The clone carrying this T cell receptor beta chain appeared a single time. Here immunoSEQ multiplex PCR was the method, and the copy in TCRdb shows in-frame clones only, minus some. The table has 95,000 to 150,000 clones, 85% to 90% seen once. This entry belongs to a study of T cell responses to AZD1222 COVID-19 vaccine. The CDR3 runs 13 residues. V lost 4 bases, J lost 4 bases, and 11 bases lay in between. Germline V CDR1 and CDR2: SGHRS, YFSETQ. The rearrangement joins TRBV5-1 to TRBJ1-2; D remains unclear. Sequenced here: peripheral blood, sampled on day 0 of AZD1222 vaccination. The receptor's source is an adult in good health. CDR3 protein: CASSPTGIYGYTF. CDR3 in DNA: TGCGCCAGCAGCCCCACCGGTATCTATGGCTACACCTTC. The entire variable domain, with the rest obtained from reference TRBV5-1 and TRBJ1-2, is as follows: KAGVTQTPRYLIKTRGQQVTLSCSPISGHRSVSWYQQTPGQGLQFLFEYFSETQRNKGNFPGRFSGRQFSNSRSEMNVSTLELGDSALYLCASSPTGIYGYTFGSGTRLTVV.